This T cell receptor (beta chain) originates from a study of T cell changes during pregnancy in multiple sclerosis. Assay used: immunoSEQ multiplex PCR; TCRdb lists only in-frame clones, some missing. The repertoire includes approximately 100,000 clones, roughly 90% of them detected once, and roughly 3.5% sits in the top ten. V was shortened by 3 bases and J by 6 bases, with 11 bases between the two germline ends. Per germline, CDR1 SGDLS and CDR2 YYNGEE. The CDR3 contains 13 residues. This TCR was sampled from a female donor with multiple sclerosis, enrolled in a pregnancy study. The specimen comprised peripheral blood, sampled after pregnancy. V usage is TRBV9 and J usage is TRBJ2-3; TRBD1 might be the D (6 bases). CDR3 residues: CASSGKGVDTQYF. The CDR3 DNA reads as TGTGCCAGCAGCGGGAAGGGGGTGGATACGCAGTATTTT.